This record covers a single TCR beta chain. The antigen is undetermined. The sample originates from a study of T cells expressing NK-cell markers. Study conclusions and caveats: Among CD8+ T cells from about six donors, dominant NKG2C+ clonotypes accounted for roughly 1.0-7.0%.

TCRdb re-called the 5' RACE reads and shows each CDR3 protein once, DNA omitted. This repertoire includes about 430,000 distinct CDR3 sequences. Germline loops: CDR1 SGHVS, CDR2 FQNEAQ. This CDR3 contains 11 residues. The TCR sequence derives from a woman aged 45-60 years in good health. This rearrangement joins TRBV7-8 to TRBJ2-3; TCRdb calls TRBD2, which cannot be checked without DNA. Material: blood T cells: a sorted CD56 or NKG2C T cell subset, CD4+ or CD8+ T cells, or bulk PBMC T cells (not recorded which). CDR3 protein: CASRDYGAQYF.